These T cell receptor beta chains were read from a single sample in a study of technical replicates of blood from four donors. Generated by immunoSEQ multiplex PCR, the TCRdb table keeps only in-frame clones and is missing some. The sample holds tens of thousands of clones, 95% to 98% seen once. Sequenced sample: T cells isolated from PBMCs. The receptors originated from a human donor in good health. CDR3s include the opening cysteine and the closing phenylalanine or tryptophan. The order of the fields is J gene, V gene, clone size, D gene, CDR3 DNA, CDR3 protein. A D gene is named only where the DNA matches it firmly. Clone size is stated in some rows and not others, as once, few, many or a class when expanded.

J gene: TRBJ2-1
V gene: TRBV9
clone size: .
D gene: TRBD1
CDR3 DNA: TGTGCCAGCAGCCCGGGACAGGGGGCCTATGAGCAGTTCTTC
CDR3 protein: CASSPGQGAYEQFF

J gene: TRBJ2-1
V gene: TRBV4-1
clone size: .
D gene: TRBD1
CDR3 DNA: TGCGCCAGCAGCCCAGGACAGGGGAGGGACAATGAGCAGTTCTTC
CDR3 protein: CASSPGQGRDNEQFF

J gene: TRBJ2-7
V gene: TRBV11-3
clone size: .
D gene: TRBD1
CDR3 DNA: TGTGCCAGCAGCTACGGACAGGGTTACGAGCAGTACTTC
CDR3 protein: CASSYGQGYEQYF

J gene: TRBJ2-4
V gene: TRBV7-9
clone size: .
D gene: .
CDR3 DNA: TGTGCCAGCACCCCGTCGCCTAGGACATTAGCCAAAAACATTCAGTACTTC
CDR3 protein: CASTPSPRTLAKNIQYF

J gene: TRBJ2-5
V gene: TRBV5-1
clone size: .
D gene: TRBD1
CDR3 DNA: TGCGCCACTGAGACCGGGACAGGGGGCCTGAGAGGGGAGACCCAGTACTTC
CDR3 protein: CATETGTGGLRGETQYF

J gene: TRBJ1-1
V gene: TRBV5-4
clone size: .
D gene: .
CDR3 DNA: TGTGCCAGCAGCCCCGGACAAACCCGTGAAGCTTTCTTT
CDR3 protein: CASSPGQTREAFF

J gene: TRBJ2-7
V gene: TRBV10-2
clone size: .
D gene: TRBD1
CDR3 DNA: TGCGCCAGCAGTCCGGGACAGGGCACCTACGAGCAGTACTTC
CDR3 protein: CASSPGQGTYEQYF

J gene: TRBJ2-6
V gene: TRBV5-6
clone size: .
D gene: .
CDR3 DNA: TGTGCCAGCAGCCCTCCGGGGTCTGGGGCCAACGTCCTGACTTTC
CDR3 protein: CASSPPGSGANVLTF

J gene: TRBJ2-3
V gene: TRBV19
clone size: .
D gene: .
CDR3 DNA: TGTGCCAGTAGTAGTGGCACGCAGTATTTT
CDR3 protein: CASSSGTQYF

J gene: TRBJ2-1
V gene: TRBV11-2
clone size: .
D gene: .
CDR3 DNA: TGTGCCAGCAGCTTAGCCCTGACAGGTTCCTACAATGAGCAGTTCTTC
CDR3 protein: CASSLALTGSYNEQFF

J gene: TRBJ2-6
V gene: TRBV9
clone size: once
D gene: TRBD1
CDR3 DNA: TGTGCCAGCAGCGTAGCAGGGACAGAGGTTTATCCTGGGGCCAACGTCCTGACTTTC
CDR3 protein: CASSVAGTEVYPGANVLTF

J gene: TRBJ2-3
V gene: TRBV11-3
clone size: .
D gene: .
CDR3 DNA: TGTGCCAGCAGCTCGGGACTGGGCACAGATACGCAGTATTTT
CDR3 protein: CASSSGLGTDTQYF

J gene: TRBJ2-1
V gene: TRBV11-2
clone size: .
D gene: TRBD2
CDR3 DNA: TGTGCCAGCAGCTCTCCGGGACTAAGCTACAATGAGCAGTTCTTC
CDR3 protein: CASSSPGLSYNEQFF

J gene: TRBJ1-6
V gene: TRBV12-5
clone size: .
D gene: .
CDR3 DNA: TGTGCTAGTGGTTTGGCCCAGGGTCGGGTTTCACCCCTCCACTTT
CDR3 protein: CASGLAQGRVSPLHF

J gene: TRBJ1-2
V gene: TRBV19
clone size: once
D gene: .
CDR3 DNA: TGTGCCAGTAGTACTCCCCAGGGGCCGTACTATGGCTACACCTTC
CDR3 protein: CASSTPQGPYYGYTF

J gene: TRBJ1-1
V gene: TRBV7-9
clone size: .
D gene: TRBD1
CDR3 DNA: TGTGCCAGCAGCCGGGACAGCGAAGCTTTCTTT
CDR3 protein: CASSRDSEAFF

J gene: TRBJ2-5
V gene: TRBV7-6
clone size: .
D gene: TRBD2
CDR3 DNA: TGTGCCAGCAGCTTAGCGCTGCGGGGGGCCGGAGAGACCCAGTACTTC
CDR3 protein: CASSLALRGAGETQYF

J gene: TRBJ1-6
V gene: TRBV11-3
clone size: .
D gene: .
CDR3 DNA: TGTGCCAGCAGCCGAGCGGGGTGGGCGCAGGCCCATAATTCACCCCTCCACTTT
CDR3 protein: CASSRAGWAQAHNSPLHF

J gene: TRBJ1-2
V gene: TRBV4-1
clone size: .
D gene: TRBD1
CDR3 DNA: TGCGCCAGCACCGCCCCCGGGACAGGGGAGGGCTACACCTTC
CDR3 protein: CASTAPGTGEGYTF

J gene: TRBJ1-2
V gene: TRBV5-1
clone size: once
D gene: .
CDR3 DNA: TGCGCCAGCAGCTTTCTCTCTTCGGGACTGAACGACTATGGCTACACCTTC
CDR3 protein: CASSFLSSGLNDYGYTF

J gene: TRBJ2-1
V gene: TRBV2
clone size: .
D gene: .
CDR3 DNA: TGTGCCACCACTGGGACATTTAACTACAATGAGCAGTTCTTC
CDR3 protein: CATTGTFNYNEQFF

J gene: TRBJ1-5
V gene: TRBV6-1
clone size: .
D gene: .
CDR3 DNA: TGTGCCAGCAGTGAACCAGGGTATAGCAATCAGCCCCAGCATTTT
CDR3 protein: CASSEPGYSNQPQHF

J gene: TRBJ1-1
V gene: TRBV28
clone size: .
D gene: TRBD1
CDR3 DNA: TGTGCCAGCAAAGGGATAGGGGGCGAAGTGAACACTGAAGCTTTCTTT
CDR3 protein: CASKGIGGEVNTEAFF

J gene: TRBJ2-7
V gene: TRBV30
clone size: .
D gene: TRBD2
CDR3 DNA: TGTGCCTGGGGGAGGGCCTACGAGCAGTACTTC
CDR3 protein: CAWGRAYEQYF

J gene: TRBJ1-4
V gene: TRBV4-1
clone size: .
D gene: .
CDR3 DNA: TGCGCCAGCAGCCAAGGTGGGGGCAAGGAAAAACTGTTTTTT
CDR3 protein: CASSQGGGKEKLFF

J gene: TRBJ1-1
V gene: TRBV11-3
clone size: .
D gene: TRBD1
CDR3 DNA: TGTGCCAGCAGCCTCGACAGGGCCACTGAAGCTTTCTTT
CDR3 protein: CASSLDRATEAFF

J gene: TRBJ2-7
V gene: TRBV11-2
clone size: .
D gene: TRBD1
CDR3 DNA: TGTGCCAGCAGCGCAGGACAGGGGGCCTACGAGCAGTACTTC
CDR3 protein: CASSAGQGAYEQYF

J gene: TRBJ1-3
V gene: TRBV19
clone size: .
D gene: .
CDR3 DNA: TGTGCCAGTAACCCCCTCGGGGTAACGTCCCGGAACACCATATATTTT
CDR3 protein: CASNPLGVTSRNTIYF

J gene: TRBJ1-2
V gene: TRBV5-5
clone size: .
D gene: .
CDR3 DNA: TGTGCCAGCAGCTTTGGCGGGTTTAACTATGGCTACACCTTC
CDR3 protein: CASSFGGFNYGYTF

J gene: TRBJ2-1
V gene: TRBV7-8
clone size: .
D gene: .
CDR3 DNA: TGTGCCAGCCGGCTCCTTGGGGGGGCGTCCTACAATGAGCAGTTCTTC
CDR3 protein: CASRLLGGASYNEQFF

J gene: TRBJ2-7
V gene: TRBV28
clone size: .
D gene: TRBD1
CDR3 DNA: TGTGCCAGCAGTCCATCTACCGGGACAGGGAGCTACGAGCAGTACTTC
CDR3 protein: CASSPSTGTGSYEQYF

J gene: TRBJ2-1
V gene: TRBV2
clone size: .
D gene: TRBD2
CDR3 DNA: TGTGCCAGCAGTATGGGACTAGCGTACAATGAGCAGTTCTTC
CDR3 protein: CASSMGLAYNEQFF

J gene: TRBJ2-7
V gene: TRBV6-4
clone size: .
D gene: .
CDR3 DNA: TGTGCCAGTCTATACGACTACGAGCAGTACTTC
CDR3 protein: CASLYDYEQYF

J gene: TRBJ2-5
V gene: TRBV4-1
clone size: .
D gene: TRBD2
CDR3 DNA: TGCGCCAGCAGTAGACTAGCGGGGGTTGAGACCCAGTACTTC
CDR3 protein: CASSRLAGVETQYF

J gene: TRBJ2-5
V gene: TRBV7-6
clone size: .
D gene: .
CDR3 DNA: TGTGCCAGCAGCTTATCTGTAGACAGCCAAGAGACCCAGTACTTC
CDR3 protein: CASSLSVDSQETQYF

J gene: TRBJ2-7
V gene: TRBV11-2
clone size: .
D gene: .
CDR3 DNA: TGTGCCAGCAGCTTAGGCCTAAGCTCCTACGAGCAGTACTTC
CDR3 protein: CASSLGLSSYEQYF

J gene: TRBJ2-7
V gene: TRBV21-1
clone size: .
D gene: .
CDR3 DNA: TGTGCCAGCAGCACAAAAGGGGGCTTCTACGAGCAGTACTTC
CDR3 protein: CASSTKGGFYEQYF

J gene: TRBJ2-1
V gene: TRBV6-1
clone size: .
D gene: TRBD2
CDR3 DNA: TGTGCCAGCAGTGAAGGGACTAGCGGATCAGAGCAGTTCTTC
CDR3 protein: CASSEGTSGSEQFF

J gene: TRBJ2-7
V gene: TRBV11-2
clone size: .
D gene: TRBD1
CDR3 DNA: TGTGCCAGCAGCTTAGTGGCAGGGGGCAAGTACGAGCAGTACTTC
CDR3 protein: CASSLVAGGKYEQYF

J gene: TRBJ2-5
V gene: TRBV9
clone size: .
D gene: .
CDR3 DNA: TGTGCCAGCAGCGTAGGAATAGCGGTGATCCAAGAGACCCAGTACTTC
CDR3 protein: CASSVGIAVIQETQYF

J gene: TRBJ1-6
V gene: TRBV13
clone size: .
D gene: .
CDR3 DNA: TGTGCCAGCAGCTTAGGGAGGGATGCAGTCAACTTT
CDR3 protein: CASSLGRDAVNF

J gene: TRBJ2-7
V gene: TRBV9
clone size: .
D gene: .
CDR3 DNA: TGTGCCAGCAGCGTTCGACCAGACAGCTACGAGCAGTACTTC
CDR3 protein: CASSVRPDSYEQYF

J gene: TRBJ2-1
V gene: TRBV6-5
clone size: once
D gene: TRBD2
CDR3 DNA: TGTGCCAGCAGTTACGGGCTAGCGGGTGTGAATGAGCAGTTCTTC
CDR3 protein: CASSYGLAGVNEQFF

J gene: TRBJ2-2
V gene: TRBV2
clone size: .
D gene: .
CDR3 DNA: TGTGCCAGCAGTCGTGATCAGCCAGGGAACACCGGGGAGCTGTTTTTT
CDR3 protein: CASSRDQPGNTGELFF

J gene: TRBJ2-5
V gene: TRBV7-8
clone size: once
D gene: .
CDR3 DNA: TGTGCCAGCAGCCCGGGACATCAAGAGACCCAGTACTTC
CDR3 protein: CASSPGHQETQYF

J gene: TRBJ1-6
V gene: TRBV6-6
clone size: .
D gene: .
CDR3 DNA: TGTGCCAGCACCGAAGCAGGGGAAGAATCACCCCTCCACTTT
CDR3 protein: CASTEAGEESPLHF

J gene: TRBJ2-1
V gene: TRBV29-1
clone size: .
D gene: TRBD2
CDR3 DNA: TGCAGCGCTCAGCGGGAGGGAGATTACAATGAGCAGTTCTTC
CDR3 protein: CSAQREGDYNEQFF

J gene: TRBJ2-7
V gene: TRBV28
clone size: .
D gene: .
CDR3 DNA: TGTGCCAGCAGCCTCAGACAGGACGAGCAGTACTTC
CDR3 protein: CASSLRQDEQYF

J gene: TRBJ2-7
V gene: TRBV28
clone size: .
D gene: TRBD1
CDR3 DNA: TGTGCCAGCAAGAAGGGACAGGGCTACGAGCAGTACTTC
CDR3 protein: CASKKGQGYEQYF

J gene: TRBJ2-7
V gene: TRBV6-5
clone size: .
D gene: TRBD2
CDR3 DNA: TGTGCCAGCAGCTTAGCGGGTCGGGAGTACTTC
CDR3 protein: CASSLAGREYF